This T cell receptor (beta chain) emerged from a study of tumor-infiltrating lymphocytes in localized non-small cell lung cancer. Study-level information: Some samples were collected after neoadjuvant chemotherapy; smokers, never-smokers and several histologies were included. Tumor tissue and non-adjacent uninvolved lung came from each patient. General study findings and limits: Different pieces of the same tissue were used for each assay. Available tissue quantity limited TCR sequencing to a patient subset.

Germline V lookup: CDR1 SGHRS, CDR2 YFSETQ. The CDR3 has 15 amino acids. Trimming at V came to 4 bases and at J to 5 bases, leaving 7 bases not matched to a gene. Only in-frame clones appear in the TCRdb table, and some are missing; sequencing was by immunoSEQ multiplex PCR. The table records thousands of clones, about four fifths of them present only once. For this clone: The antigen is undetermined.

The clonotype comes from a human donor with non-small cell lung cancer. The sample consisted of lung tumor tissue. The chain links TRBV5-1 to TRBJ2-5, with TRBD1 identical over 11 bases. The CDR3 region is CASSIPGQGEETQYF. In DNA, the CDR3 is TGCGCCAGCAGCATCCCGGGACAGGGGGAGGAGACCCAGTACTTC.